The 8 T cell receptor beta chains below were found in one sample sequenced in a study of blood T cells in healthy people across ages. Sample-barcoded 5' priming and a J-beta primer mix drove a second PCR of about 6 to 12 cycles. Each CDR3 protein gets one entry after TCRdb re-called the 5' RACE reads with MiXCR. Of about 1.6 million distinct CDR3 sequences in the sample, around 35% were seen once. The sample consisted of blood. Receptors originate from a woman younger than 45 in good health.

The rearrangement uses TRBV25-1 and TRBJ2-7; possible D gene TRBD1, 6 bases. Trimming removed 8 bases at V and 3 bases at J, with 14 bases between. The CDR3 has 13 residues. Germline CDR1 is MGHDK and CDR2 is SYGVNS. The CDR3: CASGISGVYEQYF. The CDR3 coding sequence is TGTGCCAGCGGGATATCAGGGGTCTACGAGCAGTACTTC.

The CDR3 DNA follows: TGCAGCGTCGAGGGGGGCCTGGGACTAGGCTCCTACAATGAGCAGTTCTTC. Amino acid sequence: CSVEGGLGLGSYNEQFF. The chain couples TRBV29-1 to TRBJ2-1; 8 nucleotides line up with TRBD2. After removal of 6 bases from V and 0 bases from J, the junction contained 13 bases not matched to a gene. This CDR3 has 17 residues. From germline, CDR1 is SQVTM and CDR2 ANQGSEA.

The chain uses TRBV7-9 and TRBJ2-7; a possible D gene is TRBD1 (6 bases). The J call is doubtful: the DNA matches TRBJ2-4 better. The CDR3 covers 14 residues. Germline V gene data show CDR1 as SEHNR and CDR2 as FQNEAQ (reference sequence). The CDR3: CASSLGGGRNIQYF. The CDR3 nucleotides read TGTGCCAGCAGCTTAGGAGGGGGTAGGAACATTCAGTACTTC.

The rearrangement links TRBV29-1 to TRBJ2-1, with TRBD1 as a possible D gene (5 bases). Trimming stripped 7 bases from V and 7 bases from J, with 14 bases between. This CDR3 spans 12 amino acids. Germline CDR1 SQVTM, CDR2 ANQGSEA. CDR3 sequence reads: CSGDQGWNEQFF. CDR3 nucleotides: TGCAGCGGTGACCAGGGATGGAATGAGCAGTTCTTC.

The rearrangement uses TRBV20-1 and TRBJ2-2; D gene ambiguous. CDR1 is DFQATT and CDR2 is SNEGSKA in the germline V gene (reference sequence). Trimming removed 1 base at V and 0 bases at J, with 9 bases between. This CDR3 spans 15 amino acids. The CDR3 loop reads CSARVRGANTGELFF. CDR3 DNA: TGCAGTGCTAGAGTTCGTGGAGCGAACACCGGGGAGCTGTTTTTT.

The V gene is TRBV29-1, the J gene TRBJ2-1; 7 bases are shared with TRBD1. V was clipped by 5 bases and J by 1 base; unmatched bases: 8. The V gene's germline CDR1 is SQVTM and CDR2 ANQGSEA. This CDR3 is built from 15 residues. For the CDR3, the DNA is TGCAGCGTTCCGACAGGGCTTGGATCCTACAATGAGCAGTTCTTC. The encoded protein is CSVPTGLGSYNEQFF.

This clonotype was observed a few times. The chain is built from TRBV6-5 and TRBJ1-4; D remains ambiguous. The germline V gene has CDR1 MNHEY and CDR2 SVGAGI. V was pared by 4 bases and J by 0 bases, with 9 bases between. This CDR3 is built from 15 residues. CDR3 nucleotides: TGTGCCAGCAGTTCGAGACCTACAACTAATGAAAAACTGTTTTTT. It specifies CASSSRPTTNEKLFF.

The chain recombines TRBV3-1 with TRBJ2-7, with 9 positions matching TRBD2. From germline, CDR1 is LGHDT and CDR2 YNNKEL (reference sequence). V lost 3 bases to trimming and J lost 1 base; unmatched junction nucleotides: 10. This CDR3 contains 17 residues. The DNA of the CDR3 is TGTGCCAGCAGCCACCATCCCTTAGCGGGAGTGTCCTACGAGCAGTACTTC. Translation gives CASSHHPLAGVSYEQYF.